This T cell receptor (beta chain) was observed in a study of blood T cell repertoires in COVID-19 (dated by TCRdb to the early 2020s). Regarding the research as a whole: Samples covering the acute and convalescent phases of COVID-19 were provided by collaborators in the United States, Italy and Spain. The prospective study material was composed of cDNA or gDNA derived from T cells, B-cell-depleted T cells, or PBMCs. The dataset comprised deeply sampled blood TCRbeta repertoires from subjects exposed to, actively infected with, or recovered from COVID-19. The repertoires were released in a freely available public database intended as a resource for research on the immune response to SARS-CoV-2. The samples were drawn from the first 160 participants of the ongoing ImmuneRACE study and from over 950 subjects provided by 6 global collaborators. Nearly every sample came with metadata listing a de-identified subject ID, COVID-19 status, age in years and sex. HLA class I and class II types, where available, came from metadata supplied by the sample provider rather than from assay-based typing. What the authors observed across the whole study: The quantity of clinical and demographic metadata differed by source and by participant and was supplied without curation.

TCRbeta CDR3 regions were amplified from genomic DNA by means of the immunoSEQ Assay, a bias-controlled multiplex PCR. As for how the authors treated the data: The number of nucleated cells in each sample was estimated from the amplification of reference gene primers within the assay. Sequence reads were collapsed and filtered to measure the absolute abundance of every unique TCRbeta CDR3 rearrangement. For each sample, productive Simpson clonality was calculated as the square root of Simpson's diversity index across productive rearrangements. Sourced from immuneACCESS, this table was stored by TCRdb with only in-frame sequences that have V and J called. A share of the clones is absent; for the studies checked, an unresolved V gene accounts for under half, and the remainder has no known explanation. V, J and clone size were drawn from that table, and D and trimming were deduced from the DNA. Present in this sample are under 150,000 clones, 70% to 90% of which were seen just once. The top ten hold 3.4% of the sample.

The CDR3 runs 15 amino acids, cysteine and phenylalanine included. CDR3 DNA only is kept here, 45 bases in frame from base 1. The germline V gene supplies CDR1 SGHVS and CDR2 FNYEAQ. Trimmed from V: 1 base; trimmed from J: 4 bases; junction bases lacking a gene match: 3. Collaborating institutions collected whole blood in K2EDTA tubes following their own protocols. Collaborator samples were shipped for TCRbeta analysis as frozen whole blood, isolated PBMCs, or DNA extracted from either sample type. Remarks on this clone: This clone's antigen is unknown. No base quality information exists; no much larger clone differs at one position.

The sequence was collected from a man aged 40-55 years with acute or convalescent COVID-19. Here the chain combines TRBV7-6 and TRBJ2-7; 11 bases in the middle match TRBD2. The sequenced material came from peripheral blood. CDR3 loop: CASSLELAGGYEQYF. The DNA reads TGTGCCAGCAGCTTAGAGCTAGCGGGGGGATACGAGCAGTACTTC.